Included here is one TCR beta chain sequence, with context. Antigen unknown. This entry comes from a study of T cells in localized non-small cell lung cancer. General observations from the study: It was uninvolved adjacent lung that showed the highest T cell clonality, exceeding tumor. The appearance of a median roughly 61 of the top 100 tumor clones was seen in adjacent lung. Heterogeneity remains possible, as sequencing covered one tumor region only.

Germline CDR1 is SEHNR and CDR2 is FQNEAQ (reference sequence). The CDR3 runs to 17 residues. The V and J ends lost 5 bases and 7 bases, in that order; junction bases with no gene match: 12. The protocol was immunoSEQ multiplex PCR, while the TCRdb copy is restricted to in-frame clones and leaves out a portion. The profile shows 38,000 or so clones, roughly 88% of them singletons. The sequencing here drew on peripheral blood mononuclear cells, taken before any cancer treatment. This chain joins TRBV7-9 and TRBJ2-1; 12 nucleotides align to TRBD1. The TCR sequence derives from a male donor older than 55 with stage II lung adenocarcinoma. CDR3 sequence (DNA): TGTGCCAGCAGCCCGTCTCGGGACAGGGGGCGCTTAAATGAGCAGTTCTTC. Residues: CASSPSRDRGRLNEQFF.